What follows are 11 T cell receptor beta chains derived from one specimen sequenced in a study of T-cell reconstitution after alpha-beta-depleted transplantation in children. Unique molecular identifiers were incorporated when the TCRbeta library was constructed. TCRdb redid the calling of the PCR reads with MiXCR, one entry per CDR3 protein. This table holds about 300,000 distinct CDR3 sequences, over 9.5% found once. Sample: PBMCs, taken before TCRalphabeta/CD19-depleted stem cell transplant. The receptors derive from a boy in the first two years of life with acute myeloid leukemia, due to receive a stem cell transplant.

For this clonotype: Relative to the germline gene, one junction end is altered; a read error may explain this. This chain uses TRBV14 with TRBJ2-1; no clear D. Germline V gives CDR1 SGHDN, CDR2 FVKESK. The CDR3 extends over 16 amino acids. The CDR3 DNA reads as TGTGCCAGCAGCCAACCGAGTCCCATCTCCTACAATAAGCAGTTCTTC. The encoded protein is CASSQPSPISYNKQFF.

This clonotype was found many times. The chain recombines TRBV12-3 or TRBV12-4 with TRBJ2-3; 14 bases are shared with TRBD2. This CDR3 has 18 residues. V shed 8 bases, J shed 2 bases, and the junction held 12 bases outside the gene matches. CDR3 region: CASLGLAGGSGFTDTQYF. The CDR3 DNA sequence: TGTGCCAGCCTCGGACTAGCGGGGGGCTCCGGGTTCACAGATACGCAGTATTTT.

This rearrangement joins TRBV6-1 to TRBJ2-1; 11 nucleotides match TRBD2. V dropped 5 bases and J dropped 4; count of bases not matched to a gene: 7. CDR1 and CDR2 from the germline V gene are MNHNS and SASEGT. The CDR3 is 16 residues long. DNA for the CDR3: TGTGCCAGCAGTCTTAGCGGGAGGGCCGATTACAATGAGCAGTTCTTC. Amino acid sequence: CASSLSGRADYNEQFF.

This clonotype appeared many times. V and J are TRBV4-3 and TRBJ2-2; TRBD2 matches at 7 bases. Germline trimming cut 8 bases from V and 1 base from J; bases unmatched to any gene: 4. The CDR3 runs 14 residues. Looked up from germline, CDR1 is LGHNA and CDR2 is YSLEER. DNA of the CDR3: TGCGCCAGCTCCGGGAGGCTGAACACCGGGGAGCTGTTTTTT. Translating it yields CASSGRLNTGELFF.

In its sample, this clonotype was seen many times. The V and J genes are TRBV20-1 and TRBJ2-3; 10 bases map to TRBD2. CDR3 length equals 16 residues. Per the germline V gene, CDR1 is DFQATT and CDR2 is SNEGSKA (reference sequence). The V gene end was trimmed by 1 base and the J gene end by 5 bases; junction bases not matched to a gene: 9. This chain's CDR3 is CSARGVLAGPKDTQYF. The DNA of the CDR3 is TGCAGTGCTAGAGGGGTACTAGCGGGGCCCAAAGATACGCAGTATTTT.

The rearrangement links TRBV3-1 to TRBJ2-1; tentative D call: TRBD2 (5 bases). V was clipped by 0 bases and J by 5 bases, with 14 bases between them. The germline gives CDR1 LGHDT, CDR2 YNNKEL (reference sequence). There are 16 residues in the CDR3. CDR3 amino acids: CASSQDTRRMNNEQFF. For the CDR3, the DNA is TGTGCCAGCAGCCAAGATACTAGGAGAATGAACAATGAGCAGTTCTTC.

The chain joins TRBV2 to TRBJ2-3, with D hard to call. The CDR3 length is 14 residues. Germline lookup yields CDR1 SNHLY and CDR2 FYNNEI. V lost 6 bases and J lost 1, with 11 bases in between. The DNA of the CDR3 is TGTGCCAGCAGCGTCAATACACGCACAGATACGCAGTATTTT. Amino acid sequence: CASSVNTRTDTQYF.

This clonotype appeared many times. The chain couples TRBV6-5 to TRBJ2-1; 8 bases fit TRBD2. V trimming: 2 bases; J trimming: 4 bases; junction bases outside the gene matches: 10. Germline V gene data show CDR1 as MNHEY and CDR2 as SVGAGI. This CDR3 is built from 17 residues. The CDR3 here is CASSYSGGRGVYNEQFF. The CDR3 nucleotides are TGTGCCAGCAGTTACAGCGGGGGCCGTGGGGTTTACAATGAGCAGTTCTTC.

This clonotype was observed many times. V usage is TRBV7-6 and J usage is TRBJ2-3, with 11 bases aligning to TRBD2. Losses at the gene ends were 1 base for V and 6 bases for J; bases not matched to a gene: 9. This CDR3 spans 17 amino acids. Per the germline V gene, CDR1 is SGHVS and CDR2 is FNYEAQ. The CDR3 DNA reads as TGTGCCAGCAGCTTAGTTCCGCTAGCGGGGGGCCGGGATACGCAGTATTTT. This sequence encodes CASSLVPLAGGRDTQYF.

This clonotype appeared a few times. This CDR3 reads CASSHPTEDIQYF. The CDR3 DNA reads as TGTGCCAGCAGCCATCCGACAGAGGACATTCAGTACTTC. The chain employs TRBV3-1 and TRBJ2-4; weak D call: TRBD1 (5 bases). From germline, CDR1 is LGHDT and CDR2 YNNKEL (reference sequence). The ends were cut back, 3 bases at V and 8 bases at J, with 11 bases in the middle. The CDR3 has 13 residues.

The table lists this clonotype with many counts. The rearrangement links TRBV7-6 to TRBJ2-7; 10 bases align to TRBD1. Germline V gives CDR1 SGHVS, CDR2 FNYEAQ. V trimming: 2 bases; J trimming: 0 bases; junction bases outside the gene matches: 10. This CDR3 is built from 18 residues. CDR3 sequence: CASSLWPWGQGISYEQYF. CDR3 nucleotides: TGTGCCAGCAGCTTATGGCCGTGGGGACAGGGGATCTCCTACGAGCAGTACTTC.